The rows below give T cell receptor beta chains drawn from one sample of a study of T cells in Graves' hyperthyroidism and ophthalmopathy. TCRdb re-analysed the multiplex PCR reads in MiXCR, keeping a single row per CDR3 protein. The data show approximately 400,000 distinct CDR3 sequences, with approximately 14% seen just once and roughly 15% held by the top ten. The specimen was blood. These receptors all stem from a woman younger than 35 with Graves' hyperthyroidism. CDR3s include the opening cysteine and the closing phenylalanine or tryptophan. D genes are given only for firm matches. Clone size appears in some rows only: once, few, many, or a class for an expanded clone.

TRBJ2-1 TRBV29-1 . few TGCAGCTCTAAGGGGGGGAGCTCCTACAATGAGCAGTTCTTC CSSKGGSSYNEQFF
TRBJ2-7 TRBV7-2 . many TGTGCCAGCAGCACCACCCCGGGGCCCCGCTCCTACGAGCAGTACTTC CASSTTPGPRSYEQYF
TRBJ2-3 TRBV7-2 TRBD2 many TGTGCCAGCAGCTCAAGACTAGCCGGGAGATATAGCACAGATACGCAGTATTTT CASSSRLAGRYSTDTQYF
TRBJ2-1 TRBV7-2 . . TGTGCCAGCGGTGGGGTCGGGGACAATGAGCAGTTCTTC CASGGVGDNEQFF
TRBJ2-1 TRBV11-3 . many TGTGCCAGCAGCTTGACCGTGAGCTCCTACAATGAGCAGTTCTTC CASSLTVSSYNEQFF
TRBJ2-1 TRBV3-1 . many TGTGCCAGCAGCCAAGAGACAGCCTACAATGAGCAGTTCTTC CASSQETAYNEQFF
TRBJ1-5 TRBV6-1 TRBD1 many TGTGCCAGCAGATGGACAGGGGTTGGAGGTCAGCCCCAGCATTTT CASRWTGVGGQPQHF
TRBJ1-6 TRBV2 TRBD1 few TGTGCCAGCATCCCCGGACAGGGGAATCGCCCAGTTTCCCTCCACTTT CASIPGQGNRPVSLHF
TRBJ1-5 TRBV19 . . TGTGCCAGTAGTATTTATCGAGAGGGCAATCAGCCCCAGCATTTT CASSIYREGNQPQHF
TRBJ2-3 TRBV7-3 TRBD1 many TGTGCCAGCAGCTTAAGGGACAGGAGATCAGATACGCAGTATTTT CASSLRDRRSDTQYF
TRBJ1-1 TRBV11-2 . many TGTGCCAGCAGCTTAAGACGGACTAACACTGAAGCTTTCTTT CASSLRRTNTEAFF
TRBJ2-3 TRBV6-2/TRBV6-3 . . TGTGCCAGCACCCCGATCACAGATACGCAGTATTTT CASTPITDTQYF
TRBJ2-3 TRBV6-1 TRBD2 many TGTGCCAGCTACTGGGGGCTAGCGGGTCGTCCGGATACGCAGTATTTT CASYWGLAGRPDTQYF
TRBJ1-1 TRBV5-1 TRBD1 many TGCGCCAGCAGCTCGAAGACAGGGGGCATCACTGAAGCTTTCTTT CASSSKTGGITEAFF
TRBJ2-1 TRBV12-3/TRBV12-4 TRBD2 many TGTGCCAGCCGGACCGCCGGACTAGCGTCTTACAATGAGCAGTTCTTC CASRTAGLASYNEQFF
TRBJ2-7 TRBV7-9 . . TGTGCCAGCAGCCCTCCAGGGGCCGAGCAGTACTTC CASSPPGAEQYF
TRBJ2-5 TRBV24-1 . . TGTGCCACCAGTGATATCCGTGCGGAGACCCAGTACTTC CATSDIRAETQYF
TRBJ1-3 TRBV2 . many TGTGCCAGCAGGGGGACTTACTCTGGAAACACCATATATTTT CASRGTYSGNTIYF
TRBJ1-4 TRBV2 . many TGTGCCAGCGAGGACAGCGGGATATTCACTAATGAAAAACTGTTTTTT CASEDSGIFTNEKLFF
TRBJ1-1 TRBV3-1 . many TGTGCCAGCAGCCAAGTAAGAGGGTCTGAAGCTTTCTTT CASSQVRGSEAFF
TRBJ2-7 TRBV7-2 . many TGTGCCAGCAGCTCGGACCTCTACGAGCAGTACTTC CASSSDLYEQYF
TRBJ2-2 TRBV2 TRBD2 many TGTGCCAATGGGACTAGCGGGAGAAGCCGGGAGCTGTTTTTT CANGTSGRSRELFF
TRBJ2-7 TRBV4-2 TRBD2 few TGTGCCAGCAGCCAAGGGCGGTGGGGGACTAGCCCGAAGGAGGACGAGCAGTACTTC CASSQGRWGTSPKEDEQYF
TRBJ2-7 TRBV20-1 TRBD2 . TGCAGTGCTAGAGATGAATATAGCGTCTTCACTAGCGGCTACGAGCAGTACTTC CSARDEYSVFTSGYEQYF
TRBJ2-1 TRBV28 TRBD2 many TGTGCCAGCAGTTTATTGGCTAGCGGGAACCCCTACAATGAGCAGTTCTTC CASSLLASGNPYNEQFF
TRBJ2-1 TRBV11-3 TRBD2 many TGTGCCAGCAGCTTACAGCGGGGCTACAATGAGCAGTTCTTC CASSLQRGYNEQFF
TRBJ1-1 TRBV20-1 . few TGCAGTGCTATCCGGGGGATGTCGGCCTCTGAAGCTTTCTTT CSAIRGMSASEAFF
TRBJ2-1 TRBV10-3 . . TGTGCCATCAGTGAGTCGACTCGAGTTGTGGACTCAGGGGATGAGCAGTTCTTC CAISESTRVVDSGDEQFF
TRBJ1-5 TRBV5-1 . many TGCGCCAGCAGCTTGGGTCCCTTCGGGGGGATGCAGCCCCAGCATTTT CASSLGPFGGMQPQHF
TRBJ1-1 TRBV7-6 TRBD1 few TGTGCCAGCAGCCCCCATTGGCAGGGGGGGTACACTGAAGCTTTCTTT CASSPHWQGGYTEAFF
TRBJ2-3 TRBV20-1 . few TGCAGTGCCCGCGCACCGCTGGGCACAGATACGCAGTATTTT CSARAPLGTDTQYF
TRBJ1-5 TRBV24-1 . few TGTGCCACCGGGTGGGGACGAGGCAATCAGCCCCAGCATTTT CATGWGRGNQPQHF
TRBJ1-2 TRBV28 TRBD1 . TGTGCCAGCAGTTTACCCCTCGGACAGGGCAAGGGCTACACCTTC CASSLPLGQGKGYTF
TRBJ1-5 TRBV19 . . TGTGCCAGTAGTACCTTTGAGGCGGGAATGAGCAATCAGCCCCAGCATTTT CASSTFEAGMSNQPQHF
TRBJ2-3 TRBV20-1 . many TGCAGTGCGAAGGGGGTAACTACAGATACGCAGTATTTT CSAKGVTTDTQYF
TRBJ2-2 TRBV11-2 TRBD1 many TGTGCCAGCAGCTTAAGACAGGGGTGGCCCGGGGAGCTGTTTTTT CASSLRQGWPGELFF
TRBJ2-5 TRBV2 TRBD2 many TGTGCCAGCAGACCATTTCTCAGCGGGAGCGGAGAGACCCAGTACTTC CASRPFLSGSGETQYF
TRBJ2-7 TRBV13 . many TGTGCCAGCAGCTTAGGCAACCCTATGAAGGGGAGAGTCACCTACGAGCAGTACTTC CASSLGNPMKGRVTYEQYF
TRBJ2-3 TRBV20-1 . . TGCAGTGCTAGTGGGGAGAGAGTAGTCTCTACGCAGTATTTT CSASGERVVSTQYF
TRBJ1-2 TRBV7-9 . many TGTGCCAGCAGCTCCGAGGGTGTTGTACTCTATGGCTACACCTTC CASSSEGVVLYGYTF
TRBJ1-5 TRBV19 . . TGTGCCAGTAGTATTGGGGTAAATAGCAATCAGCCCCAGCATTTT CASSIGVNSNQPQHF
TRBJ2-3 TRBV7-9 TRBD2 . TGTGCCAGCAGCTTAGATGTCGGGCTAGCGGGGCTCACAGATACGCAGTATTTT CASSLDVGLAGLTDTQYF
TRBJ2-3 TRBV2 . many TGTGCCAGCAACCTCCACACAGATACGCAGTATTTT CASNLHTDTQYF
TRBJ1-3 TRBV13 . . TGTGCCAGCAGCAGCTACGTCGGTAGGACCATATATTTT CASSSYVGRTIYF
TRBJ1-5 TRBV2 . many TGTGCCAGCAGCGGTGGGCAGGGGTTTAATCAGCCCCAGCATTTT CASSGGQGFNQPQHF
TRBJ1-1 TRBV6-2/TRBV6-3 . many TGTGCCAGCAGTTATTCCTCTCCCGCCTCCAATGAAGCTTTCTTT CASSYSSPASNEAFF
TRBJ2-3 TRBV6-1 . few TGTGCCAGCAGTGCCCTTGGAGCGCCTACCCGAACTAGCACAGATACGCAGTATTTT CASSALGAPTRTSTDTQYF
TRBJ1-5 TRBV2 . many TGTGCCAGCAAGTGGGGGGAGGGGGTTAATCAGCCCCAGCATTTT CASKWGEGVNQPQHF
TRBJ2-1 TRBV12-3/TRBV12-4 . many TGTGCCAGCAGGCTAGCGATCCACAATGAGCAGTTCTTC CASRLAIHNEQFF
TRBJ2-5 TRBV5-1 TRBD2 . TGCGCCAGCAGCTTGGACGGACTAGCGGGCTTACGAGAGACCCAGTACTTC CASSLDGLAGLRETQYF
TRBJ2-2 TRBV27 . few TGTGCCAGCAGTTTGAGGGGGGTAACCGGGGAGCTGTTTTTT CASSLRGVTGELFF
TRBJ2-2 TRBV5-1 . few TGCGCCAGCAGCCTAAGCGGGACACCGAACACCGGGGAGCTGTTTTTT CASSLSGTPNTGELFF
TRBJ2-3 TRBV4-2 . many TGTGCCAGCAGCCGGGAGGGACAGCCCACAGATACGCAGTATTTT CASSREGQPTDTQYF